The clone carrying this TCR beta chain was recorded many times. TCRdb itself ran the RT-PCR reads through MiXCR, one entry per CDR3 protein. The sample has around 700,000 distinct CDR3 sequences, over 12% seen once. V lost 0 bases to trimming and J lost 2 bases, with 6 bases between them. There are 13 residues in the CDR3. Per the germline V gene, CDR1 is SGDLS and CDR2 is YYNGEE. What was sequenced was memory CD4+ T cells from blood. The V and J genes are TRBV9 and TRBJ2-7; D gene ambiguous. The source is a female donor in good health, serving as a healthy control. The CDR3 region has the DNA TGTGCCAGCAGCGTAGGGCCAGCCTACGAGCAGTACTTC. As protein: CASSVGPAYEQYF.